Each of the 22 T cell receptor beta chains below was sequenced from the same sample in a study of CD8 T cells in ankylosing spondylitis. MiXCR, applied by TCRdb to the 5' RACE reads, yields one record per CDR3 protein. The repertoire holds around 150,000 distinct CDR3 sequences, about 7% seen once, with 9.5% to 15% in the top ten. Sequencing was done on a sample of blood, either unsorted or a sorted T cell fraction (not recorded which). The receptors were sampled from a female donor with ankylosing spondylitis or in good health (not recorded which).

This clonotype was counted ten times or more. The chain carries TRBV29-1 and TRBJ2-7; D possibly corresponds to TRBD1 (7 bases). The germline CDR1 and CDR2 sequences are SQVTM and ANQGSEA. The V and J ends lost 7 bases and 4 bases respectively, with 20 bases between them. This CDR3 is 14 amino acids long. The CDR3, as DNA: TGCAGCGCCCTCCGGCAGGGGGACTCTTACGAGCAGTACTTC. Protein sequence: CSALRQGDSYEQYF.

This clonotype has a count of ten or more. The chain combines TRBV10-3 with TRBJ2-7; TRBD1 matches 9 bases. The CDR3 is 15 residues long. The junction had 6 bases not matched to a gene; V was cut back by 2 bases and J by 4 bases. Germline V gene lookup returns CDR1 ENHRY and CDR2 SYGVKD. Written as DNA, the CDR3 is TGTGCCATCAGTGAGACCGGGACAGGGCATTACGAGCAGTACTTC. It codes for CAISETGTGHYEQYF.

This clonotype was detected only a few times. The V and J genes are TRBV7-1 and TRBJ1-4, with D possibly being TRBD1 (5 bases). TRBV7-1 is an ORF, and what it does is uncertain. Between the trimmed V and J ends, which lost 5 bases and 7 bases, there was a span of 14 bases. The CDR3 is 14 residues long. The CDR3 bases are TGTGCCAGCAGCCTACGGGGGACCGGTGAAAAACTGTTTTTT. Protein sequence: CASSLRGTGEKLFF.

There are many counts of this clonotype. The V call is TRBV7-3, the J call TRBJ2-1, with D perhaps assigned TRBD1 or TRBD2 (6 bases each). The CDR3 length is 13 residues. Germline V CDR1 and CDR2: SGHTA, FQGTGA. Trimming left V 3 bases short and J 8 bases short, with 11 bases between. Here the CDR3 reads CASSFPEGDEQFF. CDR3 bases: TGTGCCAGCAGCTTTCCGGAGGGGGATGAGCAGTTCTTC.

This clonotype was detected ten times or more. The chain links TRBV4-1 to TRBJ2-2; tentative D call: TRBD2 (5 bases). The CDR3 has 17 amino acids. V was cut by 1 base and J by 0 bases, with 12 bases left in between. CDR1 is MGHRA, CDR2 YSYEKL, per germline. CDR3 sequence: CASSQGTRLTNTGELFF. CDR3 in DNA: TGCGCCAGCAGCCAAGGGACTCGCCTTACGAACACCGGGGAGCTGTTTTTT.

This clonotype was counted a few times. This sequence joins TRBV30 and TRBJ1-1, with 8 nucleotides matching TRBD1. V gave up 0 bases and J gave up 1 base; unmatched junction bases: 7. Germline CDR1 and CDR2: GTSNPN and SVGIG (reference sequence). There are 16 residues in the CDR3. The CDR3 coding sequence is TGTGCCTGGAGTGTATCCCAGGGGGCCGCGAACACTGAAGCTTTCTTT. It is translated as CAWSVSQGAANTEAFF.

This clonotype was picked up a small number of times. The CDR3, as DNA: TGCAGTGCCAGGACTAGCGGGGGGGTCAATGAGCAGTTCTTC. It is translated as CSARTSGGVNEQFF. The rearrangement uses TRBV20-1 and TRBJ2-1; TRBD2 matches at 15 bases. The V segment lost 6 bases and the J segment 6 bases; nucleotides outside the gene matches: 3. The CDR3 spans 14 residues. Germline V gene data show CDR1 as DFQATT and CDR2 as SNEGSKA (reference sequence).

This chain joins TRBV20-1 and TRBJ2-4; D call uncertain. This CDR3 is 16 amino acids long. Trimming left V 0 bases short and J 0 bases short, with 12 bases between. Germline values: CDR1 DFQATT, CDR2 SNEGSKA (reference sequence). The CDR3: CSARDWVELAKNIQYF. CDR3 DNA: TGCAGTGCTAGAGATTGGGTGGAGCTAGCCAAAAACATTCAGTACTTC.

Points on this clonotype: A much larger clone sits a single nucleotide away, making a read error possible. V and J are TRBV7-2 and TRBJ1-5; D may be TRBD1 (6 bases). The CDR3 runs 17 residues. Germline values: CDR1 SGHTA, CDR2 FQGNSA. The CDR3, as DNA: TGTGCCAGCAGCTGGGCCGGGACATCTTATAGCAATCGGCCCCAGCATTTT. This gives the protein CASSWAGTSYSNRPQHF.

The sample holds many counts of this clonotype. The V and J genes are TRBV6-1 and TRBJ2-5; D not resolved. Trimming stripped 3 bases from V and 7 bases from J, with 6 bases between. The length of the CDR3 is 11 residues. The germline gives CDR1 MNHNS, CDR2 SASEGT. The CDR3 DNA sequence: TGTGCCAGCAGTGATCTCGGGACCCAGTACTTC. Its protein product is CASSDLGTQYF.

The chain links TRBV7-2 to TRBJ2-2; 11 positions agree with TRBD2. The V gene's germline CDR1 is SGHTA and CDR2 FQGNSA. The CDR3 consists of 15 residues. J lost 6 bases, V lost 3 bases, and 3 bases had no gene match. The CDR3 sequence: CASSFIAGGPGELFF. DNA of the CDR3: TGTGCCAGCAGCTTTATAGCGGGGGGGCCCGGGGAGCTGTTTTTT.

A remark on this clonotype: Being one base from a much bigger clone, this may be a read error. This chain uses TRBV5-5 with TRBJ2-1, with 9 bases that match TRBD2. The CDR3 contains 14 residues. Looked up from germline, CDR1 is SGHKS and CDR2 is YYEKEE (reference sequence). In nucleotides, the CDR3 is TGTGTCAGCACTTGGACTAGCGCTAACAATGAGCAGTTCTTC. It is translated as CVSTWTSANNEQFF.

Many counts were recorded for this clonotype. The gene calls are TRBV30 and TRBJ1-2, with no clear D. V gave up 2 bases and J gave up 2 bases, with 15 bases separating them. Per germline, CDR1 GTSNPN and CDR2 SVGIG (reference sequence). This CDR3 has 15 amino acids. The CDR3 DNA reads as TGTGCCTGGAGTCCCCGGGAAGTTATAAACTATGGCTACACCTTC. Its protein product is CAWSPREVINYGYTF.

Many counts were recorded for this clonotype. The V gene is TRBV25-1, the J gene TRBJ2-2, with D maybe TRBD2 (6 bases). V was clipped by 2 bases and J by 3 bases, with 13 bases between them. The CDR3 sequence is 16 residues long. CDR1 and CDR2 from the germline V gene are MGHDK and SYGVNS. The CDR3 DNA reads TGTGCCAGCAGTGAAGATGGAGGGGCCCACACCGGGGAGCTGTTTTTT. It is translated as CASSEDGGAHTGELFF.

This clonotype is a singleton in its sample. The chain employs TRBV3-1 and TRBJ1-2, with D perhaps TRBD1 (6 bases). Germline CDR1 reads LGHDT; CDR2 reads YNNKEL (reference sequence). V was pared by 11 bases and J by 1 base, with 29 bases between. This CDR3 spans 18 amino acids. For the CDR3, the DNA is TGTGCCTTCAGCAGTGTCACAGGGTCGAATGGTTTTAACTATGGCTACACCTTC. Protein product: CAFSSVTGSNGFNYGYTF.

This clonotype was observed many times. This chain connects TRBV7-2 to TRBJ2-3, with TRBD2 as a possible D gene (5 bases). This CDR3 has 14 residues. V was pared by 5 bases and J by 0 bases, with 9 bases between. Germline V gene data show CDR1 as SGHTA and CDR2 as FQGNSA. Written as DNA, the CDR3 is TGTGCCAGCAGCCGGAGGAGTAGCACAGATACGCAGTATTTT. Translating gives CASSRRSSTDTQYF.

Worth noting for this clonotype: This could be a read error, since a much larger clone is one nucleotide away. The chain employs TRBV7-6 and TRBJ2-1; D possibly uses TRBD1 or TRBD2 (6 bases each). This CDR3 region has 15 residues. CDR1 and CDR2 from the germline V gene are SGHVS and FNYEAQ. The CDR3 reads CASSLGGGSYNAQFF. In DNA form, the CDR3 reads TGTGCCAGCAGCTTAGGAGGGGGGTCCTACAATGCGCAGTTCTTC. Based on the CDR3 plus reference TRBV7-6 and TRBJ2-1, the full variable domain is GAGVSQSPRYKVTKRGQDVALRCDPISGHVSLYWYRQALGQGPEFLTYFNYEAQQDKSGLPNDRFSAERPEGSISTLTIQRTEQRDSAMYRCASSLGGGSYNAQFFGPGTRLTVL.

This clonotype came up many times. The V gene is TRBV9, the J gene TRBJ2-3; TRBD2 matches at 10 bases. V was pared by 5 bases and J by 4 bases, with 4 bases of the junction left unmatched. This CDR3 region has 14 residues. Germline CDR1 is SGDLS and CDR2 is YYNGEE. The CDR3 bases are TGTGCCAGCAGTCTAGCGGGGGCTCCAGATACGCAGTATTTT. Its translation is CASSLAGAPDTQYF.

In its sample, this clonotype was seen a few times. The chain carries TRBV11-3 and TRBJ1-3; no reliable D call. The CDR3 is made up of 15 amino acids. Germline loops: CDR1 SGHNT, CDR2 YENEEA. Trimming took off 2 bases at V and 4 bases at J, with 12 bases between the two ends. The CDR3 sequence: CASSLKGHGGNTIYF. The CDR3, as DNA: TGTGCCAGCAGCTTAAAAGGGCACGGAGGAAACACCATATATTTT.

This clonotype was recorded at least ten times. The V call is TRBV9, the J call TRBJ1-1; the match to TRBD1 covers 7 bases. The CDR3 contains 15 residues. Germline CDR1 reads SGDLS; CDR2 reads YYNGEE. Unmatched junction bases numbered 9, after V lost 4 bases and J lost 3 bases. The CDR3 sequence is CASSPMTGLDTEAFF. In nucleotides, the CDR3 is TGTGCCAGCAGCCCCATGACAGGGCTAGACACTGAAGCTTTCTTT.

The chain is built from TRBV30 and TRBJ1-5; D uncertain. V shed 3 bases and J shed 3 bases, with 9 bases lying between them. The V gene's germline CDR1 is GTSNPN and CDR2 SVGIG (reference sequence). The CDR3 is made up of 13 amino acids. The CDR3 protein is CAWRGGPNQPQHF. Here the CDR3 DNA reads TGTGCCTGGAGGGGCGGCCCCAATCAGCCCCAGCATTTT.

This clonotype has ten or more counts. The chain has TRBV7-8 and TRBJ1-2; possibly TRBD1 for D (6 bases). Trimming left V 4 bases short and J 7 bases short, with 16 bases between. CDR3 length: 14 residues. Germline-derived CDR1 and CDR2 are SGHVS and FQNEAQ. This CDR3 is CASSSTVGGGGYTF. In nucleotides, the CDR3 is TGTGCCAGCAGCTCAACCGTCGGGGGCGGTGGCTACACCTTC.